Listed below are T cell receptor beta chains from one sample, sequenced in a study of TIL therapy for anti-PD-1-resistant metastatic lung cancer. Measured with immunoSEQ multiplex PCR; TCRdb has only the in-frame clones, and not every one. The sample carries about 48,000 clones, 65% to 80% recorded once. This material consisted of tumor tissue, taken at baseline. The receptors stem from a person between 25 and 79 years old with non-small cell lung cancer. Each CDR3 is given with its conserved first and last residue. D genes are given only for firm matches. Some rows have no size entry. The others give once, few or many, or a class for an expanded clone.

v_call	clone_size	d_call	j_call	cdr3_nt	cdr3_aa
TRBV5-5	once	.	TRBJ2-7	TGTGCCAGCAGCTTGGAGTCTTCGTTGGGGGTGTACGAGCAGTACTTC	CASSLESSLGVYEQYF
TRBV29-1	few	.	TRBJ1-1	TGCAGCGTTGCTCCGGGGGGGACTGAAGCTTTCTTT	CSVAPGGTEAFF
TRBV5-4	.	.	TRBJ1-1	TGTGCCAGCAGCCGAACCCAGGCTGAAGCTTTCTTT	CASSRTQAEAFF
TRBV20-1	.	.	TRBJ1-2	TGCAGTGCCACCGACTATGGCTACACCTTC	CSATDYGYTF
TRBV7-2	.	.	TRBJ2-4	TGTGCCAGCAGCTTGGTAGGGGGAGAAAACATTCAGTACTTC	CASSLVGGENIQYF
TRBV11-2	.	.	TRBJ2-3	TGTGCCAGCAGCTTCAACCGATTATCCACGGATACGCAGTATTTT	CASSFNRLSTDTQYF
TRBV19	.	.	TRBJ2-5	TGTGCCAGTAGTACCCAGGCCAGCCAAGAGACCCAGTACTTC	CASSTQASQETQYF
TRBV5-4	few	.	TRBJ1-2	TGTGCCAGCAGCTTGTTAAAACAGTGGACCCATGGCTACACCTTC	CASSLLKQWTHGYTF
TRBV2	.	.	TRBJ2-1	TGTGCCAGCAGTATGACAGCGAGCTCCTACAATGAGCAGTTCTTC	CASSMTASSYNEQFF
TRBV28	.	TRBD2	TRBJ2-7	TGTGCCAGCAGTTTGACTAGCGGGAGCTCCTACGAGCAGTACTTC	CASSLTSGSSYEQYF
TRBV28	.	.	TRBJ1-1	TGTGCCAGCAGATCGAGGAGGGGCGCTTTCTTT	CASRSRRGAFF
TRBV27	.	TRBD2	TRBJ2-1	TGTGCCAGCAGTTTATCTGCGGCGGGGGGATTCCATGAGCAGTTCTTC	CASSLSAAGGFHEQFF
TRBV7-9	.	TRBD1	TRBJ1-3	TGTGCCAGCAGCTTAGTTGGACAGGGCCGAGGAAACACCATATATTTT	CASSLVGQGRGNTIYF
TRBV11-2	.	.	TRBJ1-1	TGTGCCAGCAGCTTAATGAACACTGAAGCTTTCTTT	CASSLMNTEAFF
TRBV28	.	.	TRBJ1-4	TGTGCCAGCAGTTTACTCTTGGGGGGCGATGAAAAACTGTTTTTT	CASSLLLGGDEKLFF
TRBV28	.	.	TRBJ2-5	TGTGCCAGCAACGGCGGTCGCCAAGAGACCCAGTACTTC	CASNGGRQETQYF
TRBV27	.	.	TRBJ2-3	TGTGCCAGCATTCCATTTGGCACAGATACGCAGTATTTT	CASIPFGTDTQYF
TRBV7-3	.	.	TRBJ2-3	TGTGCCAGCAGCCCCACTAGAGCGGCAGATACGCAGTATTTT	CASSPTRAADTQYF
TRBV28	.	TRBD1	TRBJ2-7	TGTGCCAGCAGTTCAACAGGGGGCTTCGACGAGCAGTACTTC	CASSSTGGFDEQYF
TRBV7-2	.	.	TRBJ2-3	TGTGCCAGCAGCAACTTCGGGGCTAGCGGCACAGATACGCAGTATTTT	CASSNFGASGTDTQYF
TRBV30	.	.	TRBJ1-6	TGTGCCTGGATCTCCCGGGGATCTAACTATAATTCACCCCTCCACTTT	CAWISRGSNYNSPLHF
TRBV28	few	.	TRBJ1-4	TGTGCCAGCGTCAAACAGGTCCGTGAAAAACTGTTTTTT	CASVKQVREKLFF
TRBV5-5	.	.	TRBJ2-2	TGTGCCAGCAGCTCCCCATGGGGGGCGAACACCGGGGAGCTGTTTTTT	CASSSPWGANTGELFF
TRBV21-1	.	.	TRBJ1-1	TGTGCCAGCAGCAACTCTCAAATCTGGGGACCATGGGACACTGAAGCTTTCTTT	CASSNSQIWGPWDTEAFF
TRBV28	.	.	TRBJ1-2	TGTGCCAGCGTTGGGGGCCTTGATGGCTACACCTTC	CASVGGLDGYTF
TRBV11-2	.	.	TRBJ2-1	TGTGCCAGCAGCTGGGTAGGGGGGGGCCTACGTGATGAGCAGTTCTTC	CASSWVGGGLRDEQFF
TRBV2	few	.	TRBJ1-5	TGTGCCAGCAGTGAGATGATGTCCCCCCAGCATTTT	CASSEMMSPQHF
TRBV7-8	.	.	TRBJ2-7	TGTGCCAGCAGCTTAGTAGTAGGAGGGAGTGAGCAGTACTTC	CASSLVVGGSEQYF
TRBV2	.	TRBD1	TRBJ2-5	TGTGCCAGCAGTGCCCTATACAGGGGGCGAGAGACCCAGTACTTC	CASSALYRGRETQYF
TRBV5-4	.	.	TRBJ2-7	TGTGCCAGCAGCACTATAGGGGCGGGCGAGCAGTACTTC	CASSTIGAGEQYF
TRBV28	.	.	TRBJ2-2	TGTGCCAGCTTTGGGCGGGGAGCCAACACCGGGGAGCTGTTTTTT	CASFGRGANTGELFF
TRBV18	few	TRBD1	TRBJ1-6	TGTGCCAGCTCAACCAAGACAGGGAGGTCCTATAATTCACCCCTCCACTTT	CASSTKTGRSYNSPLHF
TRBV29-1	few	.	TRBJ2-7	TGCAGCGTTCAAGCAGACTGGTACGAGCAGTACTTC	CSVQADWYEQYF
TRBV6-1	few	TRBD2	TRBJ2-1	TGTGCCAGCAGTCCCCGACTAGCGGGAAACAATGAGCAGTTCTTC	CASSPRLAGNNEQFF
TRBV5-6	.	TRBD2	TRBJ2-7	TGTGCCAGCAGCTTGAGCCAGCGGGAGCGGTACTTC	CASSLSQRERYF
TRBV5-4	.	.	TRBJ2-7	TGTGCCAGCAGCTATAAGGGGGTCGAGCAGTACTTC	CASSYKGVEQYF
TRBV27	.	.	TRBJ2-7	TGTGCCAGCAGTTCTCCGACACTCGGTAAGGTGGGGGAGCAGTACTTC	CASSSPTLGKVGEQYF
TRBV9	.	TRBD1	TRBJ1-4	TGTGCCAGCAGCGACAGGGGGTTCCCTAATGAAAAACTGTTTTTT	CASSDRGFPNEKLFF
TRBV28	.	TRBD1	TRBJ2-1	TGTGCCAGCAGTTTACCCGACAGGGATGATGAGCAGTTCTTC	CASSLPDRDDEQFF
TRBV6-1	medium-sized	.	TRBJ2-7	TGTGCCAGCAGAGACTACCAGAGCTCCTACGAGCAGTACTTC	CASRDYQSSYEQYF
TRBV29-1	.	.	TRBJ2-7	TGCAGCGTTACCGGGACATCCTACGAGCAGTACTTC	CSVTGTSYEQYF
TRBV30	.	TRBD1	TRBJ1-6	TGTGCCTGGAGAGGGACAGGGGATTCACCCCTCCACTTT	CAWRGTGDSPLHF
TRBV27	.	TRBD1	TRBJ2-3	TGTGCCAGCAGTACTCGGGACAGTGCCTCAGATACGCAGTATTTT	CASSTRDSASDTQYF
TRBV5-1	.	TRBD1	TRBJ1-1	TGCGCCAGCAGCCCAGGGACAGGGCGTAGGGAGTACACTGAAGCTTTCTTT	CASSPGTGRREYTEAFF
TRBV19	.	TRBD2	TRBJ2-5	TGTGCCAGTAGTATAGGGACTAGTTTGGCCCAGTACTTC	CASSIGTSLAQYF